The 32 T cell receptor beta chains presented below share a single source sample, sequenced in a study of shared clonotypes between healthy human individuals. Assay used: immunoSEQ multiplex PCR; TCRdb lists only in-frame clones, some missing. Found here are 2 million to 2.5 million clones, more than 80% of them singletons; the top ten hold roughly 0.36%. Material: naive CD4+ T cells from PBMCs. Indicated subset: CD45RA+ positively selected. The receptors here all came from a man younger than 30 in good health. Some clones in this sample may be carry-over from other donors' samples.

The J gene is TRBJ1-2, the V gene TRBV5-1; D is uncertain. The germline gives CDR1 SGHRS, CDR2 YFSETQ. V gave up 8 bases and J gave up 0 bases, with 11 bases separating them. CDR3 length: 13 residues. The CDR3 DNA sequence: TGCGCCAGTTCATCGACGGCTAACTATGGCTACACCTTC. Its translation: CASSSTANYGYTF. The whole variable domain, filled in from reference TRBV5-1 and TRBJ1-2, reads KAGVTQTPRYLIKTRGQQVTLSCSPISGHRSVSWYQQTPGQGLQFLFEYFSETQRNKGNFPGRFSGRQFSNSRSEMNVSTLELGDSALYLCASSSTANYGYTFGSGTRLTVV.

The V and J genes are TRBV29-1 and TRBJ1-2; D gene unclear. This CDR3 contains 13 residues. Germline V gene sequence: CDR1 SQVTM, CDR2 ANQGSEA. Trimming removed 8 bases at V and 2 bases at J, with 15 bases between. The CDR3 spells CSTDRTSNYGYTF. DNA for the CDR3: TGCAGCACGGACCGGACCTCAAACTATGGCTACACCTTC. Based on the CDR3 plus reference TRBV29-1 and TRBJ1-2, the full variable domain is SAVISQKPSRDICQRGTSLTIQCQVDSQVTMMFWYRQQPGQSLTLIATANQGSEATYESGFVIDKFPISRPNLTFSTLTVSNMSPEDSSIYLCSTDRTSNYGYTFGSGTRLTVV.

The chain uses TRBV5-1 and TRBJ2-3, with 8 bases lining up with TRBD2. The CDR3 is 14 residues long. V shed 4 bases, J shed 2 bases, and the junction held 3 bases outside the gene matches. Germline V gene lookup returns CDR1 SGHRS and CDR2 YFSETQ. CDR3 sequence (DNA): TGCGCCAGCAGCAGGACTAGCTTCACAGATACGCAGTATTTT. Translated, it gives CASSRTSFTDTQYF.

This rearrangement joins TRBV18 to TRBJ1-4; D perhaps matches TRBD1 (6 bases). CDR3 size: 16 residues. V gave up 2 bases and J gave up 0 bases, with 10 bases separating them. CDR1 is KGHSH, CDR2 LQKENI, per germline. The CDR3 region has the DNA TGTGCCAGCTCACCATTACAGGGCGCAACTAATGAAAAACTGTTTTTT. Translated, it gives CASSPLQGATNEKLFF.

This chain uses TRBV5-6 with TRBJ1-2; the D is unclear. V lost 5 bases and J lost 4, with 15 bases in between. The CDR3 totals 14 residues. The germline V gene has CDR1 SGHDT and CDR2 YYEEEE. The DNA for the CDR3 is TGTGCCAGCAGGCCGGCGTTGGCGGGCTATGGCTACACCTTC. Its translation: CASRPALAGYGYTF. Variable domain in full (rest from reference TRBV5-6 and TRBJ1-2): DAGVTQSPTHLIKTRGQQVTLRCSPKSGHDTVSWYQQALGQGPQFIFQYYEEEERQRGNFPDRFSGHQFPNYSSELNVNALLLGDSALYLCASRPALAGYGYTFGSGTRLTVV.

The chain links TRBV28 to TRBJ2-5; 11 nucleotides align to TRBD2. J lost 2 bases, V lost 6 bases, and 2 bases had no gene match. Germline V CDR1 and CDR2: MDHEN, SYDVKM. The CDR3 length is 14 residues. The CDR3: CASRLAGVQETQYF. The CDR3 DNA follows: TGTGCCAGCAGACTAGCGGGAGTACAAGAGACCCAGTACTTC.

J is TRBJ2-1 and V is TRBV7-9; 9 nucleotides match TRBD1. Germline V gene sequence: CDR1 SEHNR, CDR2 FQNEAQ (reference sequence). With V trimmed by 6 bases and J by 6 bases, 6 bases remained unmatched. The CDR3 is 14 residues long. CDR3 nucleotides: TGTGCCAGCAGACGACAGGGGGGTATCAATGAGCAGTTCTTC. Translated, it gives CASRRQGGINEQFF.

The J gene is TRBJ2-2, the V gene TRBV27; 11 bases map to TRBD2. The germline gives CDR1 MNHEY, CDR2 SMNVEV (reference sequence). This CDR3 comprises 14 residues. V lost 2 bases, J lost 12 bases, and 5 bases stayed unmatched. This CDR3 reads CASSLKASGRQLFF. In DNA, the CDR3 is TGTGCCAGCAGTTTAAAGGCTAGCGGGAGGCAGCTGTTTTTT.

The chain combines TRBV7-9 with TRBJ2-7, with 9 bases aligning to TRBD2. CDR3 length: 13 amino acids. Germline loops: CDR1 SEHNR, CDR2 FQNEAQ (reference sequence). Unmatched junction bases numbered 6, after V lost 9 bases and J lost 3 bases. Here the CDR3 DNA reads TGTGCCAGTAGGGCTAGCGGGGTCTACGAGCAGTACTTC. Amino acids: CASRASGVYEQYF.

Points on this clone: This specimen includes other DNA sequences encoding the same CDR3. This sequence joins TRBV27 and TRBJ2-6; D gene uncertain. The CDR3 has 13 residues. Germline values: CDR1 MNHEY, CDR2 SMNVEV (reference sequence). The V and J ends lost 3 bases and 2 bases respectively, with 2 bases between them. CDR3 sequence: CASSLAGANVLTF. In nucleotides, the CDR3 is TGTGCCAGCAGTTTGGCTGGGGCCAACGTCCTGACTTTC.

The V and J genes are TRBV10-3 and TRBJ2-1, with 10 bases lining up with TRBD1. The CDR3 runs to 13 residues. The germline V gene encodes CDR1 ENHRY and CDR2 SYGVKD. V shed 9 bases and J 8 bases; nucleotides not matched to a gene: 7. CDR3 region: CAITGTGVHEQFF. The CDR3 DNA is TGTGCCATTACCGGGACAGGGGTACATGAGCAGTTCTTC.

Worth noting for this clone: The identical CDR3 is also encoded by other nucleotide sequences in the sample. V and J are TRBV27 and TRBJ1-2; D unclear. Germline lookup yields CDR1 MNHEY and CDR2 SMNVEV (reference sequence). Trimming cost V 3 bases and J 4 bases, with 9 bases left between them. The CDR3 totals 13 residues. The CDR3 loop is CASSFRASYGYTF. The CDR3 DNA reads TGTGCCAGCAGTTTTAGGGCCTCCTATGGCTACACCTTC.

The V call is TRBV27, the J call TRBJ2-2, with D tentatively TRBD2 (5 bases). This CDR3 is built from 15 residues. Germline V CDR1 and CDR2: MNHEY, SMNVEV (reference sequence). V was pared by 2 bases and J by 5 bases, with 12 bases between. CDR3 sequence reads: CASSLIGVGTGELFF. Here the CDR3 DNA reads TGTGCCAGCAGTTTAATCGGGGTCGGGACCGGGGAGCTGTTTTTT.

The chain combines TRBV29-1 with TRBJ2-7, with 8 bases aligning to TRBD2. Unmatched junction bases numbered 8, after V lost 4 bases and J lost 0 bases. This CDR3 contains 15 residues. Per the germline V gene, CDR1 is SQVTM and CDR2 is ANQGSEA. CDR3 DNA: TGCAGCGTTGGGATCTTAGCGGGAACCTCCTACGAGCAGTACTTC. This encodes CSVGILAGTSYEQYF.

The V call is TRBV7-9, the J call TRBJ2-1; TRBD1 aligns across 8 bases. J was trimmed by 10 bases and V by 1 base; bases with no gene match: 18. The CDR3 consists of 18 residues. The germline gives CDR1 SEHNR, CDR2 FQNEAQ (reference sequence). The CDR3, as DNA: TGTGCCAGCAGCTTAGTCTCCTCCCTCGGACAGGGAAGGCGAGAGCAGTTCTTC. Its translation is CASSLVSSLGQGRREQFF.

The chain recombines TRBV7-7 with TRBJ2-5; no reliable D call. Between the trimmed V and J ends, which lost 1 base and 5 bases, there was a span of 8 bases. The CDR3 sequence is 13 residues long. Germline CDR1 and CDR2: SSHAT and FNYEAQ (reference sequence). DNA for the CDR3: TGTGCCAGCAGCTTAGGATCTCAGGAGACCCAGTACTTC. Its translation is CASSLGSQETQYF.

Regarding this clone: This sample also contains other DNA sequences that code for the same CDR3. J is TRBJ2-5 and V is TRBV7-3; maybe TRBD2 (6 bases). Germline CDR1 reads SGHTA; CDR2 reads FQGTGA. This CDR3 has 14 amino acids. Trimming took off 6 bases at V and 2 bases at J, with 13 bases between the two ends. CDR3 sequence (DNA): TGTGCCAGCAGTCTAGGAGGGTCACAAGAGACCCAGTACTTC. It is translated as CASSLGGSQETQYF.

In its sample, this clone was seen a few times. This chain uses TRBV7-9 with TRBJ1-1; D remains unclear. V gave up 5 bases and J gave up 3 bases, with 16 bases separating them. Germline loops: CDR1 SEHNR, CDR2 FQNEAQ (reference sequence). The CDR3 is 15 amino acids. This chain's CDR3 is CASSPIMGRDTEAFF. CDR3 coding DNA: TGTGCCAGCAGCCCAATTATGGGTAGGGACACTGAAGCTTTCTTT. Filled out from reference TRBV7-9 and TRBJ1-1, the complete variable domain reads DTGVSQNPRHKITKRGQNVTFRCDPISEHNRLYWYRQTLGQGPEFLTYFQNEAQLEKSRLLSDRFSAERPKGSFSTLEIQRTEQGDSAMYLCASSPIMGRDTEAFFGQGTRLTVV.

This clone came up once. The chain couples TRBV7-2 to TRBJ2-2, with 10 positions matching TRBD2. This CDR3 has 16 amino acids. The germline V gene encodes CDR1 SGHTA and CDR2 FQGNSA. V lost 4 bases to trimming and J lost 5 bases; unmatched junction nucleotides: 7. CDR3 sequence: CASSSYSGRSTGELFF. The CDR3 coding sequence is TGTGCCAGCAGCTCGTATAGCGGGAGGAGTACCGGGGAGCTGTTTTTT.

V is TRBV5-1 and J is TRBJ2-7; the match to TRBD1 covers 8 bases. The V segment lost 2 bases and the J segment 6 bases; nucleotides outside the gene matches: 7. The CDR3 totals 14 residues. Looked up from germline, CDR1 is SGHRS and CDR2 is YFSETQ. The CDR3 DNA sequence: TGCGCCAGCAGCTTCACGGGACAGGACCCCGAGCAGTACTTC. As protein: CASSFTGQDPEQYF.

V usage is TRBV9 and J usage is TRBJ2-5; D may correspond to TRBD1 or TRBD2 (5 bases each). The CDR3 has 16 residues. V dropped 6 bases and J dropped 5 bases, with 23 bases sitting between them. CDR1 is SGDLS and CDR2 is YYNGEE in the germline V gene. The CDR3 DNA reads TGTGCCAGCATGTCGGAACCGGGGCTAATATGGGAGACCCAGTACTTC. Translated: CASMSEPGLIWETQYF.

This rearrangement joins TRBV27 to TRBJ2-7, with 7 bases fitting TRBD1. The CDR3 is 14 amino acids. The ends lost 6 bases at V and 4 bases at J; junction bases unmatched: 9. CDR1 and CDR2 from the germline V gene are MNHEY and SMNVEV (reference sequence). The CDR3: CASRLTGDPYEQYF. CDR3 in DNA: TGTGCCAGCAGACTTACAGGGGATCCGTACGAGCAGTACTTC.

The V call is TRBV4-1, the J call TRBJ2-7, with 8 bases lining up with TRBD2. CDR3 size: 16 residues. V lost 0 bases, J lost 2 bases, and 6 bases stayed unmatched. CDR1 and CDR2 from the germline V gene are MGHRA and YSYEKL. CDR3 DNA: TGCGCCAGCAGCCAAGAAGGGGTAGCGGGGACCTACGAGCAGTACTTC. Translating it yields CASSQEGVAGTYEQYF.

The V call is TRBV21-1, the J call TRBJ2-4; TRBD1 is taken as the D call from the table, unchecked against the DNA. TRBV21-1 is a pseudogene segment. CDR3 size: 13 residues. The chain's CDR3 is CASSNRDRNIQYF. The CDR3 DNA sequence: TGTGCCAGCAGCAACCGGGACAGAAACATTCAGTACTTC.

This chain uses TRBV29-1 with TRBJ2-7; D perhaps matches TRBD2 (6 bases). The CDR3 spans 13 residues. Looked up from germline, CDR1 is SQVTM and CDR2 is ANQGSEA. V lost 3 bases, J lost 6 bases, and 15 bases lay in between. CDR3 sequence: CSVEGRAGSEQYF. The CDR3 nucleotides are TGCAGCGTTGAGGGCAGGGCGGGGAGCGAGCAGTACTTC.

The chain couples TRBV11-3 to TRBJ1-5; weak D call: TRBD1 (5 bases). From germline, CDR1 is SGHNT and CDR2 YENEEA. CDR3 length equals 15 residues. Trimming pared 0 bases from V and 5 bases from J, leaving 11 bases between. The CDR3 DNA reads TGTGCCAGCAGCTTAGATAAGCAGGGCTATCAGCCCCAGCATTTT. Translating gives CASSLDKQGYQPQHF.

This chain uses TRBV7-9 with TRBJ2-5, with D possibly being TRBD2 (5 bases). Trimming stripped 4 bases from V and 5 bases from J, with 8 bases between. CDR3 length: 12 residues. Germline V gene data show CDR1 as SEHNR and CDR2 as FQNEAQ (reference sequence). CDR3 sequence: CASSSRGETQYF. The CDR3 region has the DNA TGTGCCAGCAGCTCCCGGGGTGAGACCCAGTACTTC.

The chain uses TRBV9 and TRBJ1-3; D might be TRBD1 (6 bases). Germline values: CDR1 SGDLS, CDR2 YYNGEE. With 3 bases removed from V and 1 base from J, the gap between germline ends came to 17 bases. The CDR3 runs to 17 residues. For the CDR3, the DNA is TGTGCCAGCAGCGCCCTGCAATTACAGGGATCTGGAAACACCATATATTTT. This gives the protein CASSALQLQGSGNTIYF.

The gene calls are TRBV27 and TRBJ1-5; possibly TRBD1 for D (5 bases). CDR1 is MNHEY and CDR2 is SMNVEV in the germline V gene (reference sequence). This CDR3 is built from 16 residues. Trimming removed 9 bases at V and 1 base at J, with 19 bases between. The CDR3 sequence: CARPVLRGVSNQPQHF. The CDR3 DNA sequence: TGTGCCAGACCCGTTCTACGGGGCGTCAGCAATCAGCCCCAGCATTTT.

The chain joins TRBV18 to TRBJ2-7; D remains unclear. Germline-derived CDR1 and CDR2 are KGHSH and LQKENI. This CDR3 contains 13 residues. V was trimmed by 3 bases and J by 7 bases, leaving 13 bases between them. CDR3 sequence: CASSPAMGWEQYF. The CDR3 DNA reads as TGTGCCAGCTCACCGGCTATGGGCTGGGAGCAGTACTTC.

The chain couples TRBV28 to TRBJ2-7; 7 nucleotides align to TRBD1. V trimming: 1 base; J trimming: 0 bases; junction bases outside the gene matches: 6. The germline CDR1 and CDR2 sequences are MDHEN and SYDVKM. CDR3 length equals 16 residues. The CDR3 DNA reads as TGTGCCAGCAGTTTATTGGGCAGGGGGAACTCCTACGAGCAGTACTTC. It encodes CASSLLGRGNSYEQYF.

The V call is TRBV9, the J call TRBJ2-7; 7 positions agree with TRBD2. V gave up 0 bases and J gave up 9 bases; unmatched junction bases: 12. The CDR3 consists of 15 residues. CDR1 is SGDLS and CDR2 is YYNGEE in the germline V gene. CDR3 region: CASSVDPGGRGVQYF. As DNA, the CDR3 is TGTGCCAGCAGCGTAGATCCCGGCGGGAGAGGAGTGCAGTACTTC.